The entry below describes one TCR beta chain. Its antigen is as yet unknown. The data are from a study of cytomegalovirus exposure and HLA in healthy donors. The CDR3 is 14 residues long. V lost 4 bases to trimming and J lost 8 bases; unmatched junction nucleotides: 6. Germline values: CDR1 SGHRS, CDR2 YFSETQ. The PCR used 60 Vbeta and 13 Jbeta primers. Produced via immunoSEQ multiplex PCR; TCRdb's table is partial and in-frame only. The repertoire consists of approximately 110,000 clones, with over 75% occurring once and the leading ten covering 9.5% to 15%. Findings and limits, study-wide: Most sequenced TCRs were rare (though some public TCRs occurred in many donors). Relative to the approximately 700-donor mean, N-insertions were reportedly fewer in an Asian-associated ancestry cluster in a later analysis. In a later analysis, V- and J-gene trimming of beta chains associated with a DCLRE1C missense variant, replicated independently. Being productive about 90% or about 30% of the time was typical of most TCR beta V segments in an earlier analysis.

The sequence derives from a middle-aged woman in good health and CMV-seropositive. The sequenced material came from PBMCs. The rearrangement joins TRBV5-1 to TRBJ1-2; 12 bases map to TRBD1. The CDR3 loop is CASSTGDRGPGYTF. The CDR3 nucleotides are TGCGCCAGCAGCACGGGGGACAGGGGGCCCGGCTACACCTTC.